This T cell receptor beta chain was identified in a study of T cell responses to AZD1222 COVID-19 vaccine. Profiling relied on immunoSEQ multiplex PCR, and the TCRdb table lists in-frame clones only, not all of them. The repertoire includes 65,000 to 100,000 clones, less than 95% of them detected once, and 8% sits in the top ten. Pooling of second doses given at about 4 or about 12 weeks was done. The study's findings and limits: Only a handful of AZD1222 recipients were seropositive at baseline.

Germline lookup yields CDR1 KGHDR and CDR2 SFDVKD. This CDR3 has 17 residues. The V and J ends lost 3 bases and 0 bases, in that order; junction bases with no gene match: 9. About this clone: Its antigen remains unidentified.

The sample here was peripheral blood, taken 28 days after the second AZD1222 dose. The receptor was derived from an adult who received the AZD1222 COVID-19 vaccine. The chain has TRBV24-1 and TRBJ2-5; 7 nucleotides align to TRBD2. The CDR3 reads CATSDPLGGADQETQYF. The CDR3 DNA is TGTGCCACCAGTGATCCACTGGGAGGGGCCGACCAAGAGACCCAGTACTTC.